The 30 T cell receptor beta chains listed next were all sequenced from one sample in a study of cytomegalovirus exposure and HLA in healthy donors. Primers included in the PCR were 60 Vbeta and 13 Jbeta primers. Some clones are missing from TCRdb's copy, which holds only in-frame ones; the method was immunoSEQ multiplex PCR. The sample has 110,000 to 150,000 clones, 60% to 80% seen once; the top ten hold 3% to 5%. Sequencing was performed on PBMCs. The receptors shown here come from a male donor in good health and CMV-seronegative.

V gene TRBV27 combines with J gene TRBJ2-7, with 12 bases identical to TRBD1. The trim removed 5 bases at V and 7 bases at J, leaving 6 bases unmatched. This CDR3 spans 14 amino acids. In germline, CDR1 is MNHEY, CDR2 SMNVEV (reference sequence). For the CDR3, the DNA is TGTGCCAGCAGTCGGGGACAGGGGGCTTGGGAGCAGTACTTC. This sequence encodes CASSRGQGAWEQYF.

The CDR3 sequence is CASSFGGGANTQYF. The CDR3 coding sequence is TGTGCCAGCAGTTTTGGAGGGGGGGCGAATACGCAGTATTTT. The chain recombines TRBV28 with TRBJ2-3, with D possibly matching TRBD2 (7 bases). The V and J ends lost 3 bases and 7 bases respectively, with 14 bases between them. The CDR3 extends over 14 amino acids. The germline CDR1 and CDR2 sequences are MDHEN and SYDVKM.

The chain joins TRBV7-8 to TRBJ2-5; weak D call: TRBD2 (6 bases). Trimming stripped 6 bases from V and 5 bases from J, with 13 bases between. Germline V lookup: CDR1 SGHVS, CDR2 FQNEAQ. The CDR3 runs 13 residues. The CDR3 sequence: CASRPGGGETQYF. CDR3 sequence (DNA): TGTGCCAGCAGACCCGGCGGAGGGGAGACCCAGTACTTC.

The rearrangement uses TRBV15 and TRBJ2-1; 12 nucleotides line up with TRBD2. The CDR3 sequence is 16 residues long. The V segment lost 0 bases and the J segment 9 bases; nucleotides outside the gene matches: 6. Germline V gene lookup returns CDR1 LNHNV and CDR2 YYDKDF (reference sequence). The DNA of the CDR3 is TGTGCCACCAGCAGAGATATAGGACTAGCGGGATCTGAGCAGTTCTTC. Its protein product is CATSRDIGLAGSEQFF.

The rearrangement uses TRBV7-3 and TRBJ1-6; a possible D gene is TRBD1 (6 bases). Germline lookup yields CDR1 SGHTA and CDR2 FQGTGA. CDR3 length: 14 amino acids. V shed 2 bases and J shed 10 bases, with 12 bases lying between them. This chain's CDR3 is CASSLLGGRSPLHF. In DNA, the CDR3 is TGTGCCAGCAGCTTACTAGGGGGTCGATCACCCCTCCACTTT.

This chain joins TRBV4-2 and TRBJ2-5; the D gene is possibly TRBD2 (5 bases). Deletions cut 3 bases from V and 4 bases from J, with 12 bases between. The CDR3 contains 14 residues. Germline V CDR1 and CDR2: LGHNA, YNFKEQ. The CDR3 DNA is TGTGCCAGCAGCCAGGGCGGGTCTGGAGAGACCCAGTACTTC. The encoded protein is CASSQGGSGETQYF.

The V and J genes are TRBV2 and TRBJ2-2; a possible D gene is TRBD1 (5 bases). Trimming removed 5 bases from V and 0 bases from J, with 7 bases in between. The germline V gene encodes CDR1 SNHLY and CDR2 FYNNEI. The CDR3 loop spans 14 amino acids. CDR3 coding DNA: TGTGCCAGCAGTCCAGGGACGAACACCGGGGAGCTGTTTTTT. Translation: CASSPGTNTGELFF.

The chain carries TRBV4-1 and TRBJ2-4, with 7 nucleotides matching TRBD1. J lost 0 bases, V lost 0 bases, and 2 bases had no gene match. Per the germline V gene, CDR1 is MGHRA and CDR2 is YSYEKL. This CDR3 region has 16 residues. In DNA, the CDR3 is TGCGCCAGCAGCCAAGAGACAGGGTTAGCCAAAAACATTCAGTACTTC. Amino acids: CASSQETGLAKNIQYF.

The gene calls are TRBV6-1 and TRBJ1-5; D call uncertain. Trimming left V 0 bases short and J 3 bases short, with 6 bases between. This CDR3 is built from 14 residues. CDR1 is MNHNS and CDR2 is SASEGT in the germline V gene. CDR3 protein: CASSEAWLNQPQHF. CDR3 nucleotides: TGTGCCAGCAGTGAAGCGTGGCTCAATCAGCCCCAGCATTTT.

This chain uses TRBV7-9 with TRBJ2-3; tentative D call: TRBD2 (5 bases). From germline, CDR1 is SEHNR and CDR2 FQNEAQ (reference sequence). The V gene lost 4 bases and the J gene lost 2 bases, with 13 bases spanning the gap. The CDR3 sequence is 15 residues long. The DNA of the CDR3 is TGTGCCAGCAGCTCCCGGGATAGATACACAGATACGCAGTATTTT. Its protein product is CASSSRDRYTDTQYF. Drawing the rest from reference TRBV7-9 and TRBJ2-3, the complete variable domain is DTGVSQNPRHKITKRGQNVTFRCDPISEHNRLYWYRQTLGQGPEFLTYFQNEAQLEKSRLLSDRFSAERPKGSFSTLEIQRTEQGDSAMYLCASSSRDRYTDTQYFGPGTRLTVL.

The chain has TRBV6-5 and TRBJ2-1; 9 positions agree with TRBD2. J was trimmed by 10 bases and V by 5 bases; bases with no gene match: 9. This CDR3 is 14 amino acids long. Germline V gene sequence: CDR1 MNHEY, CDR2 SVGAGI. Here the CDR3 DNA reads TGTGCCAGCAGTCTCAGTAGCGGGAGTCGGGAGCAGTTCTTC. Its protein is CASSLSSGSREQFF.

In this sample, this clone turned up a few times. The genes are TRBV11-2 and TRBJ2-3; no clear D. The CDR3 is 14 residues long. V was shortened by 0 bases and J by 4 bases, with 8 bases between the two germline ends. CDR1 SGHAT and CDR2 FQNNGV come from the germline V gene. The CDR3 DNA is TGTGCCAGCAGCTTAGATAGTTTTCCAGATACGCAGTATTTT. Translation gives CASSLDSFPDTQYF.

The CDR3 coding sequence is TGCAGCCACCAAGGGGGTTCGAGGGAGCAGTTCTTC. Its protein product is CSHQGGSREQFF. The chain carries TRBV29-1 and TRBJ2-1, with a tentative D call TRBD1 (6 bases). From germline, CDR1 is SQVTM and CDR2 ANQGSEA. There are 12 residues in the CDR3. V gave up 8 bases and J gave up 10 bases, with 18 bases separating them.

This chain links TRBV4-1 with TRBJ2-7; possible D gene TRBD2, 5 bases. The CDR3 is 13 amino acids. Germline V CDR1 and CDR2: MGHRA, YSYEKL. The ends were cut back, 4 bases at V and 1 base at J, with 8 bases in the middle. The CDR3 DNA follows: TGCGCCAGCAGCCTGCCGGGATCCTACGAGCAGTACTTC. This translates into CASSLPGSYEQYF.

This clone was detected only once. The CDR3 DNA reads as TGTGCCAGCTCGCCGGGGGGGCGGACCGGAAACACCATATATTTT. The encoded protein is CASSPGGRTGNTIYF. The V call is TRBV18, the J call TRBJ1-3; a weak D match, TRBD1 (6 bases). The CDR3 sequence is 15 residues long. Germline V gene lookup returns CDR1 KGHSH and CDR2 LQKENI. V lost 6 bases to trimming and J lost 4 bases, with 16 bases between them.

The chain is built from TRBV4-1 and TRBJ2-5; no definite D call. V lost 1 base, J lost 2 bases, and 8 bases lay in between. CDR1 and CDR2 (germline): MGHRA, YSYEKL. CDR3 length: 14 amino acids. DNA for the CDR3: TGCGCCAGCAGCCAAGGTATCTTTCAAGAGACCCAGTACTTC. It specifies CASSQGIFQETQYF.

The rearrangement joins TRBV19 to TRBJ1-4, with D unclear. Germline-derived CDR1 and CDR2 are LNHDA and SQIVND (reference sequence). Trimming cost V 6 bases and J 2 bases, with 16 bases left between them. The CDR3 is 16 residues long. The CDR3 spells CASRSELGGTNEKLFF. Here the CDR3 DNA reads TGTGCCAGTAGATCCGAGCTCGGCGGGACTAATGAAAAACTGTTTTTT.

V gene TRBV28 combines with J gene TRBJ2-5; TRBD2 is a possible D gene (5 bases). TRBJ2-7 matches the DNA end more closely, so the J call is doubtful. This CDR3 comprises 13 residues. Germline CDR1 and CDR2: MDHEN and SYDVKM. In nucleotides, the CDR3 is TGTGCCAGCACGACTACATCAACGTACGAGCAGTACTTC. Translation gives CASTTTSTYEQYF.

This clone was detected only a few times. The chain is built from TRBV6-4 and TRBJ2-4, with D uncertain. Trimming left V 0 bases short and J 1 base short, with 10 bases between. CDR3 length: 16 amino acids. Germline V CDR1 and CDR2: MRHNA, SNTAGT. This CDR3 reads CASSDSAAGAKNIQYF. DNA for the CDR3: TGTGCCAGCAGTGACTCGGCCGCTGGCGCCAAAAACATTCAGTACTTC.

The chain links TRBV4-3 to TRBJ1-2; D is ambiguous. The CDR3 is 14 amino acids. CDR1 is LGHNA and CDR2 is YSLEER in the germline V gene. Trimming took 0 bases from V and 5 from J, leaving 10 bases between them. The CDR3 DNA reads TGCGCCAGCAGCCAAGAGGTGGCGGAATATGGCTACACCTTC. Amino acids: CASSQEVAEYGYTF.

The chain has TRBV5-1 and TRBJ2-5; 7 nucleotides agree with TRBD1. J was trimmed by 6 bases and V by 4 bases; bases with no gene match: 6. The CDR3 has 13 residues. Germline V gives CDR1 SGHRS, CDR2 YFSETQ. The CDR3 DNA reads TGCGCCAGCAGCCCGCCGGGACAGCAGACCCAGTACTTC. Residues: CASSPPGQQTQYF.

This rearrangement joins TRBV4-1 to TRBJ2-2; D gene uncertain. Germline V gene data show CDR1 as MGHRA and CDR2 as YSYEKL. CDR3 length: 13 amino acids. Trimming pared 2 bases from V and 5 bases from J, leaving 6 bases between. For the CDR3, the DNA is TGCGCCAGCAGCCAATTCCAGACCGGGGAGCTGTTTTTT. This encodes CASSQFQTGELFF.

This clone occurred a few times. At one boundary the junction diverges from the germline segment, which might be a read error. The gene calls are TRBV7-9 and TRBJ2-3; TRBD2 matches at 8 bases. Germline CDR1 reads SEHNR; CDR2 reads FQNEAQ (reference sequence). This CDR3 contains 17 residues. The CDR3 DNA reads TGTTCCAGCAGCCCCCTCGGGGGGGTATGGAGCACAGATACGCAGTATTTT. Residues: CSSSPLGGVWSTDTQYF.

This clone was seen a single time. The V call is TRBV6-5, the J call TRBJ1-1; D might be TRBD1 (6 bases). Germline assignment: CDR1 MNHEY and CDR2 SVGAGI. The CDR3 has 14 residues. The V and J ends lost 6 bases and 1 base respectively, with 12 bases between them. CDR3 residues: CASRPPGANTEAFF. CDR3 sequence (DNA): TGTGCCAGCAGGCCCCCAGGGGCGAACACTGAAGCTTTCTTT.

The count of this clone is one. The gene calls are TRBV6-5 and TRBJ1-1, with D unclear. Germline CDR1 and CDR2: MNHEY and SVGAGI. V was trimmed by 0 bases and J by 0 bases, leaving 11 bases between them. This CDR3 comprises 16 residues. The CDR3, as DNA: TGTGCCAGCAGTTACTCGGCGGGTTTCATGAACACTGAAGCTTTCTTT. Translation gives CASSYSAGFMNTEAFF.

The J gene is TRBJ2-7, the V gene TRBV19; 8 bases are a match to TRBD1. The J segment lost 2 bases and the V segment lost 3 bases, leaving 6 bases of the junction unmatched. The CDR3 is made up of 15 amino acids. The germline V gene has CDR1 LNHDA and CDR2 SQIVND (reference sequence). CDR3: CASSMASRGPYEQYF. In nucleotides, the CDR3 is TGTGCCAGTAGTATGGCTTCCAGGGGGCCCTACGAGCAGTACTTC.

Written as DNA, the CDR3 is TGTGCCAGCAGCTTAGAAGGCGGGACCGGGGCTTTCTTT. This encodes CASSLEGGTGAFF. The V gene is TRBV7-9, the J gene TRBJ1-1; D possibly corresponds to TRBD1 (5 bases). Germline V gene sequence: CDR1 SEHNR, CDR2 FQNEAQ (reference sequence). This CDR3 is 13 amino acids long. Deletions cut 1 base from V and 11 bases from J, with 14 bases between.

V and J are TRBV2 and TRBJ2-5; 11 bases agree with TRBD2. This CDR3 contains 15 residues. CDR1 SNHLY and CDR2 FYNNEI come from the germline V gene. V was clipped by 10 bases and J by 11 bases; unmatched bases: 18. CDR3 in DNA: TGTGCCACAACCGGTGCTAGCGGGAGGCGGGGGGAGCAGTACTTC. Translating it yields CATTGASGRRGEQYF.

The rearrangement uses TRBV6-1 and TRBJ2-5; 8 bases align to TRBD2. The J segment lost 11 bases and the V segment lost 8 bases, leaving 7 bases of the junction unmatched. This CDR3 region has 11 residues. Germline V gene lookup returns CDR1 MNHNS and CDR2 SASEGT. CDR3 in amino acids: CASASGGEQYF. In DNA, the CDR3 is TGTGCCAGCGCGTCGGGGGGGGAGCAGTACTTC.

DNA of the CDR3: TGTGCCAGTAGTCCAAGGGGACAGCCTAAAAACATTCAGTACTTC. Translating gives CASSPRGQPKNIQYF. The rearrangement joins TRBV19 to TRBJ2-4; 7 nucleotides align to TRBD1. This CDR3 spans 15 amino acids. From germline, CDR1 is LNHDA and CDR2 SQIVND (reference sequence). V was clipped by 5 bases and J by 4 bases; unmatched bases: 8. Combining the CDR3 with reference TRBV19 and TRBJ2-4 gives the whole variable domain DGGITQSPKYLFRKEGQNVTLSCEQNLNHDAMYWYRQDPGQGLRLIYYSQIVNDFQKGDIAEGYSVSREKKESFPLTVTSAQKNPTAFYLCASSPRGQPKNIQYFGAGTRLSVL.